The next 19 T cell receptor beta chains were all read from a single sample in a study of blood T cell repertoires in COVID-19 (dated by TCRdb to between 2020 and 2021). Library construction relied on the immunoSEQ multiplex PCR assay. The immuneACCESS repertoire file appears here via TCRdb, limited to in-frame rearrangements. These files lack a portion of the clones; in checked studies, under half of the deficit traces to unresolved V genes, and the cause of the others is not known. The sample records some 75,000 clones, approximately 86% of which are singletons. Around 6% of the sample is taken by the ten largest. Sequencing was done on a sample of peripheral blood. All receptors come from an elderly man with COVID-19, enrolled during active disease.

This chain joins TRBV12-5 and TRBJ2-7; weak D call: TRBD2 (7 bases). Per the germline V gene, CDR1 is LGHNT and CDR2 is FRNRAP. V lost 2 bases and J lost 1, with 12 bases in between. There are 15 residues in the CDR3. Written as DNA, the CDR3 is TGTGCTAGTGGTTTGTGGGGGGGCAATTCCTACGAGCAGTACTTC. Translating it yields CASGLWGGNSYEQYF.

The CDR3 DNA is TGTGCCAGCAGTGAAGAAAGGGGGTTTAGCACAGATACGCAGTATTTT. Translating gives CASSEERGFSTDTQYF. The V gene is TRBV6-1, the J gene TRBJ2-3, with D perhaps matching TRBD1 (6 bases). Trimming left V 1 base short and J 0 bases short, with 11 bases between. CDR1 is MNHNS and CDR2 is SASEGT in the germline V gene. CDR3 length: 16 amino acids.

This chain connects TRBV12-3 or TRBV12-4 to TRBJ1-2; D is perhaps TRBD1 (5 bases). The CDR3 covers 12 residues. V dropped 6 bases and J dropped 3 bases, with 8 bases sitting between them. CDR3 in amino acids: CASRRGDYGYTF. The CDR3 DNA reads TGTGCCAGCAGGCGGGGGGACTATGGCTACACCTTC.

The chain has TRBV11-2 and TRBJ2-1; 13 nucleotides agree with TRBD2. J lost 7 bases, V lost 0 bases, and 9 bases had no gene match. Germline assignment: CDR1 SGHAT and CDR2 FQNNGV. The CDR3 contains 18 residues. CDR3 amino acids: CASSLDLRLAGGLNEQFF. The CDR3 DNA is TGTGCCAGCAGCTTAGATCTTCGACTAGCGGGGGGTTTAAATGAGCAGTTCTTC.

The V and J genes are TRBV7-2 and TRBJ2-7; D might be TRBD1 (5 bases). The V end lost 5 bases, the J end lost 3 bases, and 14 bases lay between the germline ends. The CDR3 sequence is 14 residues long. Germline V gives CDR1 SGHTA, CDR2 FQGNSA. CDR3 DNA: TGTGCCAGCAGCCCCCGCCAGGGCCGCTACGAGCAGTACTTC. Protein: CASSPRQGRYEQYF. The variable domain in full, completed from reference TRBV7-2 and TRBJ2-7, reads GAGVSQSPSNKVTEKGKDVELRCDPISGHTALYWYRQSLGQGLEFLIYFQGNSAPDKSGLPSDRFSAERTGGSVSTLTIQRTQQEDSAVYLCASSPRQGRYEQYFGPGTRLTVT.

The sample holds one count of this clone. The V and J genes are TRBV19 and TRBJ2-7, with 8 bases identical to TRBD1. Germline V gives CDR1 LNHDA, CDR2 SQIVND (reference sequence). The length of the CDR3 is 15 residues. The V and J ends lost 5 bases and 5 bases, in that order; junction bases with no gene match: 11. CDR3 amino acids: CASSPGQGLSHEQYF. DNA for the CDR3: TGTGCCAGTAGTCCCGGACAGGGTTTATCCCACGAGCAGTACTTC. The full variable domain, in which reference TRBV19 and TRBJ2-7 provide the parts outside the CDR3, is DGGITQSPKYLFRKEGQNVTLSCEQNLNHDAMYWYRQDPGQGLRLIYYSQIVNDFQKGDIAEGYSVSREKKESFPLTVTSAQKNPTAFYLCASSPGQGLSHEQYFGPGTRLTVT.

V and J are TRBV9 and TRBJ2-5, with TRBD2 matching over 12 bases. CDR1 and CDR2 from the germline V gene are SGDLS and YYNGEE. Trimming took 0 bases from V and 4 from J; bases not matched to a gene: 4. This CDR3 comprises 16 residues. As DNA, the CDR3 is TGTGCCAGCAGCGTAGGGGCTAGCGGGGGGGGAGAGACCCAGTACTTC. Its translation: CASSVGASGGGETQYF.

The gene calls are TRBV10-3 and TRBJ1-2; 7 bases fit TRBD1. This CDR3 region has 15 residues. Germline V gene sequence: CDR1 ENHRY, CDR2 SYGVKD. The J segment lost 0 bases and the V segment lost 6 bases, leaving 7 bases of the junction unmatched. The CDR3 loop is CAISLRQGTNYGYTF. The CDR3 DNA follows: TGTGCCATCAGCCTTAGACAGGGAACTAACTATGGCTACACCTTC.

This clone was observed a handful of times. CDR3 nucleotide sequence: TGCGCCAGCAGTGCTACAGGGGGCTCAAATGAAAAACTGTTTTTT. This gives the protein CASSATGGSNEKLFF. The chain joins TRBV10-2 to TRBJ1-4; 9 nucleotides agree with TRBD1. J was trimmed by 5 bases and V by 4 bases; bases with no gene match: 5. This CDR3 comprises 15 residues. Germline lookup yields CDR1 WSHSY and CDR2 SAAADI.

The chain recombines TRBV7-3 with TRBJ1-6, with 8 bases matching TRBD1. CDR1 and CDR2 from the germline V gene are SGHTA and FQGTGA. The ends lost 5 bases at V and 7 bases at J; junction bases unmatched: 4. The CDR3 consists of 14 residues. CDR3: CASSQGAGNSPLHF. DNA for the CDR3: TGTGCCAGCAGCCAGGGGGCTGGAAATTCACCCCTCCACTTT.

The rearrangement uses TRBV6-5 and TRBJ1-1; 7 nucleotides match TRBD1. This CDR3 contains 12 residues. Germline CDR1 MNHEY, CDR2 SVGAGI. Trimming removed 5 bases from V and 11 bases from J; junction bases left unmatched: 8. This CDR3 is CASSTTGENAFF. The CDR3 DNA sequence: TGTGCCAGCAGTACCACAGGGGAGAATGCTTTCTTT.

V is TRBV19 and J is TRBJ2-4; 11 nucleotides agree with TRBD1. The CDR3 sequence is 16 residues long. The V and J ends lost 5 bases and 8 bases, in that order; junction bases with no gene match: 11. In germline, CDR1 is LNHDA, CDR2 SQIVND (reference sequence). In nucleotides, the CDR3 is TGTGCCAGTAGTTTTCTCGGACAGGGGGCGGCTGACATTCAGTACTTC. Translated, it gives CASSFLGQGAADIQYF.

V gene TRBV6-5 combines with J gene TRBJ1-3; D ambiguous. Per the germline V gene, CDR1 is MNHEY and CDR2 is SVGAGI. The ends were cut back, 6 bases at V and 0 bases at J, with 12 bases in the middle. CDR3 size: 15 residues. CDR3 protein: CASSPQVFSGNTIYF. CDR3 nucleotide sequence: TGTGCCAGCAGCCCGCAGGTTTTCTCTGGAAACACCATATATTTT.

This sequence joins TRBV5-6 and TRBJ2-5; 8 bases align to TRBD2. The germline V gene has CDR1 SGHDT and CDR2 YYEEEE. The CDR3 has 15 residues. Trimming took 6 bases from V and 5 from J; bases not matched to a gene: 12. The CDR3 DNA reads TGTGCCAGCACTAGGTCGCGGGGGGCCGGCGAGACCCAGTACTTC. Translating it yields CASTRSRGAGETQYF.

The chain couples TRBV5-1 to TRBJ1-1, with D tentatively TRBD1 (6 bases). Trimming left V 4 bases short and J 1 base short, with 11 bases between. The CDR3 spans 14 residues. Germline V gene sequence: CDR1 SGHRS, CDR2 YFSETQ. The CDR3 DNA reads TGCGCCAGCAGCCAAGGACAGCAGAACACTGAAGCTTTCTTT. Translating it yields CASSQGQQNTEAFF.

Note on this clone: At the DNA level, this CDR3 is encoded by other sequences in the same sample as well. This chain's CDR3 is CASSLRGNTEAFF. The CDR3 DNA is TGTGCCAGCAGCTTACGAGGGAACACTGAAGCTTTCTTT. The chain is built from TRBV5-6 and TRBJ1-1; no reliable D call. CDR3 length equals 13 residues. Germline CDR1 is SGHDT and CDR2 is YYEEEE. V lost 2 bases, J lost 1 base, and 6 bases lay in between.

The rearrangement links TRBV19 to TRBJ1-1, with 10 bases identical to TRBD1. Germline V gene lookup returns CDR1 LNHDA and CDR2 SQIVND (reference sequence). After removal of 6 bases from V and 2 bases from J, the junction contained 6 bases not matched to a gene. The CDR3 contains 15 residues. CDR3: CASSQDRGHNTEAFF. The CDR3 DNA sequence: TGTGCCAGTAGCCAAGACAGGGGGCATAACACTGAAGCTTTCTTT.

This clone was counted once. The chain is built from TRBV10-3 and TRBJ1-5; D uncertain. The CDR3 consists of 14 residues. The germline CDR1 and CDR2 sequences are ENHRY and SYGVKD. Trimming removed 1 base from V and 3 bases from J, with 7 bases in between. CDR3 amino acids: CAISEFELNQPQHF. The CDR3 DNA sequence: TGTGCCATCAGTGAGTTCGAGCTCAATCAGCCCCAGCATTTT.

CDR3 DNA: TGTGCCAGCAGTGAAGCGAAAGTCGGTGAGCAGTTCTTC. Protein: CASSEAKVGEQFF. The chain employs TRBV6-1 and TRBJ2-1, with D unclear. Germline CDR1 MNHNS, CDR2 SASEGT. Trimming took off 0 bases at V and 9 bases at J, with 9 bases between the two ends. This CDR3 has 13 amino acids.